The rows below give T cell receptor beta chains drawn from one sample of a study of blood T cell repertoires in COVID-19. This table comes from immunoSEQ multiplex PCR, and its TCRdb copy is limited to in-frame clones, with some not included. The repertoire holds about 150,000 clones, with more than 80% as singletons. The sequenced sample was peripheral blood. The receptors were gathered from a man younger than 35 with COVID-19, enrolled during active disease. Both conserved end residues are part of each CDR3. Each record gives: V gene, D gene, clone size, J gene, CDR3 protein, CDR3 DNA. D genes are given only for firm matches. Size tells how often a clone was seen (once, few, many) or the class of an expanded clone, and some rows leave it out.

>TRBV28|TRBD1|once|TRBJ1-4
CASSEARGPNEKLFF
TGTGCCAGCAGTGAGGCGAGGGGGCCGAATGAAAAACTGTTTTTT
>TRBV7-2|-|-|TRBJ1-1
CASSSDRLNTEAFF
TGTGCCAGCAGTTCCGACAGGCTGAACACTGAAGCTTTCTTT
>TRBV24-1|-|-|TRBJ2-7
CATSEAGTPTYEQYF
TGTGCCACCAGTGAAGCCGGGACACCGACCTACGAGCAGTACTTC
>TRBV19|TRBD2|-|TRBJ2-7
CASSLTGGYEQYF
TGTGCCAGTAGTTTAACGGGGGGGTACGAGCAGTACTTC
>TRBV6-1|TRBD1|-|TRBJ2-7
CASSEAGTAPYEQYF
TGTGCCAGCAGTGAAGCAGGGACAGCCCCCTACGAGCAGTACTTC
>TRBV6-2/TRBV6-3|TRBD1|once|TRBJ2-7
CASSYGRTGKSYEQYF
TGTGCCAGCAGTTACGGCCGGACAGGGAAGTCCTACGAGCAGTACTTC
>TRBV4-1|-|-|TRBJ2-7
CASSQGGRDGSYEQYF
TGCGCCAGCAGCCAAGGTGGGCGGGACGGGTCCTACGAGCAGTACTTC
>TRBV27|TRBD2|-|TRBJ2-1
CASRILAGANNEQFF
TGTGCCAGCAGAATCCTAGCGGGGGCAAACAATGAGCAGTTCTTC
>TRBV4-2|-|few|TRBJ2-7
CASSQVEGFSREQYF
TGTGCCAGCAGCCAAGTGGAGGGATTTAGTCGCGAGCAGTACTTC
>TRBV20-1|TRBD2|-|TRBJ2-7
CSASSGRRYEQYF
TGCAGTGCTAGTAGCGGGAGAAGGTACGAGCAGTACTTC
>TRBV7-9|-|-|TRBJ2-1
CASSPLRGGAYNEQFF
TGTGCCAGCAGCCCCCTTAGGGGGGGCGCCTACAATGAGCAGTTCTTC
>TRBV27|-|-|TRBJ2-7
CASSYAGSYEQYF
TGTGCCAGCAGTTACGCAGGCTCCTACGAGCAGTACTTC
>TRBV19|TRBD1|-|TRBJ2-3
CASSNIPGQGDDTQYF
TGTGCCAGTAGCAACATTCCGGGACAGGGGGATGATACGCAGTATTTT
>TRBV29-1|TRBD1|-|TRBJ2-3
CSVHLGGTGGSDTQYF
TGCAGCGTTCACCTAGGGGGGACAGGGGGATCAGATACGCAGTATTTT
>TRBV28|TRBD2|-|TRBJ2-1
CASSSPGTSGRVGESSYNEQFF
TGTGCCAGCAGTTCCCCTGGGACTAGCGGGAGAGTAGGGGAAAGCTCCTACAATGAGCAGTTCTTC
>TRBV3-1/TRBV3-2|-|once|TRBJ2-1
CASSLSGYNEQFF
TGTGCCAGCAGCCTGTCAGGGTACAATGAGCAGTTCTTC
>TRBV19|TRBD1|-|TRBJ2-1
CATGTGAYNEQFF
TGTGCCACCGGGACAGGGGCCTACAATGAGCAGTTCTTC
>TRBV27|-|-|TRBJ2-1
CASSLGEGEQFF
TGTGCCAGCAGTCTAGGGGAAGGGGAGCAGTTCTTC
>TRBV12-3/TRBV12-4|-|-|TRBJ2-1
CASRRGSNEQFF
TGTGCCAGCAGGAGGGGGAGCAATGAGCAGTTCTTC